The 10 T cell receptor beta chains given below trace back to one sample, sequenced in a study of Ad26.COV2.S vaccination and SARS-CoV-2 variants. Repertoires were generated with immunoSEQ multiplex PCR, while TCRdb's copy carries only in-frame clones and drops some. The data show more than 300,000 clones, around 84% seen once. Described treatment: roughly 18 received Ad26.COV2.S at low or high dose, single or two shots; several received placebo; per-sample allocation not given. Samples analyzed were those drawn on day 63 after the first vaccine or placebo injection. This sample comprised peripheral blood, obtained in a trial of Ad26.COV2.S vaccine versus placebo. These receptors were obtained from a person aged 18-60 years who received the Ad26.COV2.S COVID-19 vaccine or a placebo.

The chain employs TRBV3-1 (or the pseudogene TRBV3-2) and TRBJ1-3; D possibly corresponds to TRBD1 (5 bases). V was cut by 4 bases and J by 4 bases, with 20 bases left in between. This CDR3 spans 17 amino acids. The germline gives CDR1 LGHDT, CDR2 YNNKEL (reference sequence). CDR3 coding DNA: TGTGCCAGCAGCCCCCGAAAAGTACGGGGGATCGGAAACACCATATATTTT. Amino acids: CASSPRKVRGIGNTIYF.

The V gene is TRBV4-2, the J gene TRBJ2-3, with 7 bases lining up with TRBD1. After removal of 4 bases from V and 1 base from J, the junction contained 8 bases not matched to a gene. From germline, CDR1 is LGHNA and CDR2 YNFKEQ. The CDR3 loop spans 16 amino acids. DNA of the CDR3: TGTGCCAGCAGCCCGCGACAGGGTAAAGGCACAGATACGCAGTATTTT. As protein: CASSPRQGKGTDTQYF.

This chain links TRBV10-1 with TRBJ2-1; the D gene could be TRBD1 or TRBD2 (5 bases each). In germline, CDR1 is WNHNN, CDR2 SYGVQD (reference sequence). This CDR3 has 14 residues. The V end was cut by 4 bases, the J end by 5 bases, with 12 bases between. In DNA, the CDR3 is TGCGCCAGCAGTGTATCGGGACCTAACAATGAGCAGTTCTTC. Amino acid sequence: CASSVSGPNNEQFF.

This clone was found a few times. The chain couples TRBV28 to TRBJ1-5; 7 bases line up with TRBD1. Trimming at V came to 5 bases and at J to 4 bases, leaving 5 bases not matched to a gene. Germline V CDR1 and CDR2: MDHEN, SYDVKM. The CDR3 runs to 14 residues. The CDR3 nucleotides read TGTGCCAGCAGTATCGACAGGGTAAATCAGCCCCAGCATTTT. It encodes CASSIDRVNQPQHF.

The chain is built from TRBV2 and TRBJ2-7; 9 nucleotides match TRBD1. The CDR3 is 13 amino acids. Germline CDR1 is SNHLY and CDR2 is FYNNEI. Trimming took 10 bases from V and 5 from J; bases not matched to a gene: 9. CDR3 sequence reads: CATTWDRDNEQYF. The CDR3 DNA is TGTGCCACCACCTGGGACAGGGACAACGAGCAGTACTTC.

The gene calls are TRBV18 and TRBJ1-2, with 10 bases lining up with TRBD1. V lost 2 bases, J lost 3 bases, and 0 bases stayed unmatched. The CDR3 totals 14 residues. Germline V gene data show CDR1 as KGHSH and CDR2 as LQKENI. Here the CDR3 DNA reads TGTGCCAGCTCACCAGGACAGGGGGACTATGGCTACACCTTC. Translated, it gives CASSPGQGDYGYTF.

This chain connects TRBV7-9 to TRBJ2-5; D uncertain. CDR3 length: 15 residues. CDR1 and CDR2 from the germline V gene are SEHNR and FQNEAQ (reference sequence). With 0 bases removed from V and 1 base from J, the gap between germline ends came to 9 bases. CDR3 sequence (DNA): TGTGCCAGCAGCTTAGCCCGGCCCTCCCAAGAGACCCAGTACTTC. This translates into CASSLARPSQETQYF.

This clone was observed a few times. The chain is built from TRBV5-4 and TRBJ1-4; D might be TRBD1 (5 bases). The ends were cut back, 1 base at V and 7 bases at J, with 5 bases in the middle. Germline V gives CDR1 SGHNT, CDR2 YYREEE (reference sequence). The CDR3 spans 12 residues. CDR3 in DNA: TGTGCCAGCAGCTTGCAGGGTGAAAAACTGTTTTTT. This translates into CASSLQGEKLFF.

This clone was counted a single time. The CDR3 DNA reads TGTGCCAGCAGCGTCGAGATGAACACTGAAGCTTTCTTT. Translating it yields CASSVEMNTEAFF. The V gene is TRBV9, the J gene TRBJ1-1; D is ambiguous. V was cut by 2 bases and J by 0 bases, with 5 bases left in between. Germline lookup yields CDR1 SGDLS and CDR2 YYNGEE. The CDR3 covers 13 residues.

The V and J genes are TRBV2 and TRBJ1-5, with TRBD1 matching over 7 bases. This CDR3 comprises 18 residues. CDR1 is SNHLY, CDR2 FYNNEI, per germline. V dropped 6 bases and J dropped 0; count of bases not matched to a gene: 14. CDR3 sequence (DNA): TGTGCCAGCAGGACCGACAGGGTAGGGCTCGATAGCAATCAGCCCCAGCATTTT. This codes for CASRTDRVGLDSNQPQHF.